This record looks at one TCR beta chain sequence and its context. The antigen is undetermined. The sample comes from a study of cytomegalovirus exposure and HLA in healthy donors. Whole-study findings and limits: Confirmation was obtained in vitro that a few CMV-associated chains are specific for CMV antigens. The likely explanation for a cluster of highly shared sequence variants was sequencing artifact. As immune exposure information, only CMV serostatus was available.

The CDR3 totals 13 residues. V was trimmed by 4 bases and J by 5 bases, leaving 14 bases between them. CDR1 is SQVTM and CDR2 is ANQGSEA in the germline V gene. Researchers ran the PCR with 60 Vbeta and 13 Jbeta primers. The assay was immunoSEQ multiplex PCR, and TCRdb's table has in-frame clones only and misses some. The table records 37,000 or so clones, roughly 81% of them present only once. Material: PBMCs. This sequence was found in a middle-aged woman in good health and CMV-seronegative. The chain carries TRBV29-1 and TRBJ1-1; the D is unclear. The CDR3 nucleotides read TGCAGCGTTGGACATACCCCGGGGACTGAAGCTTTCTTT. It translates to CSVGHTPGTEAFF.